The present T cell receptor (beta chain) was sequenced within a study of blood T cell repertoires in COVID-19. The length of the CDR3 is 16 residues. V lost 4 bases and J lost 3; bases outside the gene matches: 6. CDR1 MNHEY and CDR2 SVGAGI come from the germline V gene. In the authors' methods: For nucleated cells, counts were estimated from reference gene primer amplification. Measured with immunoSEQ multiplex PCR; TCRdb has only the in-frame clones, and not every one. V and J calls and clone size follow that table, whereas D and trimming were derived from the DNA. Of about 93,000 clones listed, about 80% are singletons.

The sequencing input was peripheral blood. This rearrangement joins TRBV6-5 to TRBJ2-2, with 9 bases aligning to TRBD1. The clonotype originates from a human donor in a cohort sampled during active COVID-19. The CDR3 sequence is CASSSPGTGHTGELFF. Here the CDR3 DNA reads TGTGCCAGCAGTTCTCCCGGGACAGGGCACACCGGGGAGCTGTTTTTT.